One sample yielded the 13 T cell receptor beta chains listed below, sequenced in a study of T cell changes during pregnancy in multiple sclerosis. Sequencing was performed with immunoSEQ multiplex PCR; in TCRdb, only in-frame clones are kept and a portion is missing. The sample contains tens of thousands of clones, 92% of which appear only once. The specimen was peripheral blood, collected in the second trimester of pregnancy. All receptors come from a female donor in good health, enrolled as a control in a pregnancy study.

This clone was seen more than once but under ten times. The rearrangement uses TRBV7-9 and TRBJ1-4; the match to TRBD1 covers 8 bases. The V gene's germline CDR1 is SEHNR and CDR2 FQNEAQ (reference sequence). The V gene end was trimmed by 2 bases and the J gene end by 8 bases; junction bases not matched to a gene: 7. The CDR3 extends over 15 amino acids. CDR3 in DNA: TGTGCCAGCAGCTTAAGAGAGACAGGGGAGGAAAAACTGTTTTTT. Translated: CASSLRETGEEKLFF.

This clone was observed a single time. V and J are TRBV5-1 and TRBJ2-3, with 7 nucleotides matching TRBD2. There are 14 residues in the CDR3. V was pared by 0 bases and J by 4 bases, with 2 bases of the junction left unmatched. The germline CDR1 and CDR2 sequences are SGHRS and YFSETQ. This CDR3 is CASSLGGGPDTQYF. In DNA form, the CDR3 reads TGCGCCAGCAGCTTGGGGGGGGGTCCAGATACGCAGTATTTT.

This clone has just one count. This chain links TRBV7-8 with TRBJ2-7; TRBD2 aligns across 12 bases. CDR3 size: 16 residues. Losses at the gene ends were 5 bases for V and 4 bases for J; bases not matched to a gene: 9. Germline V gene sequence: CDR1 SGHVS, CDR2 FQNEAQ. In nucleotides, the CDR3 is TGTGCCAGCAGCCCCAGGACTAGCGGGGAGTTGTACGAGCAGTACTTC. Translation: CASSPRTSGELYEQYF.

This clone occurred a few times. The gene calls are TRBV6-1 and TRBJ1-3; weak D call: TRBD1 (5 bases). Germline V CDR1 and CDR2: MNHNS, SASEGT. The CDR3 totals 16 residues. Trimming stripped 3 bases from V and 0 bases from J, with 12 bases between. CDR3 bases: TGTGCCAGCAGTGATGCGACAGCGAACTCTGGAAACACCATATATTTT. Its protein product is CASSDATANSGNTIYF.

V and J are TRBV25-1 and TRBJ2-7; TRBD1 is a possible D gene (5 bases). The CDR3 is made up of 12 amino acids. Germline CDR1 and CDR2: MGHDK and SYGVNS. Trimming cost V 8 bases and J 6 bases, with 14 bases left between them. The chain's CDR3 is CASGQGGVEQYF. The CDR3 nucleotides are TGTGCCAGCGGGCAGGGTGGAGTCGAGCAGTACTTC.

V usage is TRBV6-1 and J usage is TRBJ1-4; TRBD1 agrees at 9 bases. The length of the CDR3 is 14 residues. Germline assignment: CDR1 MNHNS and CDR2 SASEGT. The V segment lost 3 bases and the J segment 11 bases; nucleotides outside the gene matches: 7. CDR3 in DNA: TGTGCCAGCAGTGAGGGGGGGACAGGGCAGAAACTGTTTTTT. Amino acid sequence: CASSEGGTGQKLFF.

The chain carries TRBV7-9 and TRBJ1-4; maybe TRBD1 (6 bases). The CDR3 is made up of 15 amino acids. Germline-derived CDR1 and CDR2 are SEHNR and FQNEAQ (reference sequence). Trimming cost V 5 bases and J 1 base, with 11 bases left between them. The CDR3 protein is CASSQGRGTNEKLFF. CDR3 nucleotide sequence: TGTGCCAGCAGCCAGGGGAGGGGAACTAATGAAAAACTGTTTTTT.

V gene TRBV7-8 combines with J gene TRBJ2-1; 7 bases map to TRBD2. Germline V gene data show CDR1 as SGHVS and CDR2 as FQNEAQ. V lost 5 bases to trimming and J lost 5 bases; unmatched junction nucleotides: 18. The CDR3 loop spans 18 amino acids. CDR3 sequence: CASSRTPPSGVSNNEQFF. The CDR3, as DNA: TGTGCCAGCAGCCGGACCCCCCCTAGCGGAGTTTCTAACAATGAGCAGTTCTTC.

J is TRBJ2-4 and V is TRBV5-1, with a possible D match to TRBD1 (5 bases). The CDR3 sequence is 15 residues long. V was trimmed by 10 bases and J by 1 base, leaving 18 bases between them. Per the germline V gene, CDR1 is SGHRS and CDR2 is YFSETQ. The CDR3 is CAQEFSGKAKNIQYF. For the CDR3, the DNA is TGCGCCCAGGAGTTTTCAGGGAAGGCCAAAAACATTCAGTACTTC. The full variable domain, in which reference TRBV5-1 and TRBJ2-4 provide the parts outside the CDR3, is KAGVTQTPRYLIKTRGQQVTLSCSPISGHRSVSWYQQTPGQGLQFLFEYFSETQRNKGNFPGRFSGRQFSNSRSEMNVSTLELGDSALYLCAQEFSGKAKNIQYFGAGTRLSVL.

The V call is TRBV2, the J call TRBJ2-1; TRBD2 is a possible D gene (5 bases). Germline lookup yields CDR1 SNHLY and CDR2 FYNNEI. Trimming took 4 bases from V and 9 from J, leaving 13 bases between them. The CDR3 contains 13 residues. The CDR3 DNA reads as TGTGCCAGCAGTGCTCGAGAGGGAAGTGAGCAGTTCTTC. It encodes CASSAREGSEQFF.

The chain combines TRBV29-1 with TRBJ1-1; 8 nucleotides agree with TRBD1. Germline V gives CDR1 SQVTM, CDR2 ANQGSEA. The length of the CDR3 is 13 residues. The V segment lost 7 bases and the J segment 5 bases; nucleotides outside the gene matches: 9. The CDR3 coding sequence is TGCAGCGGGAGACAGGGGAGGGGGACTGAAGCTTTCTTT. Its protein product is CSGRQGRGTEAFF.

This chain uses TRBV15 with TRBJ2-5; D gene unclear. Germline CDR1 reads LNHNV; CDR2 reads YYDKDF (reference sequence). The CDR3 is 13 residues long. V was shortened by 0 bases and J by 7 bases, with 9 bases between the two germline ends. DNA for the CDR3: TGTGCCACCAGCAGAGAGCGCCCTACGACCCAGTACTTC. Its translation is CATSRERPTTQYF.

This clone was counted only a few times. For the CDR3, the DNA is TGTGCCAGCAGTCCGACAAAGACAGCACCCTACGAGCAGTACTTC. It translates to CASSPTKTAPYEQYF. The rearrangement links TRBV4-2 to TRBJ2-7, with D possibly being TRBD1 (5 bases). This CDR3 has 15 residues. The V end lost 6 bases, the J end lost 2 bases, and 17 bases lay between the germline ends. Germline V gene data show CDR1 as LGHNA and CDR2 as YNFKEQ.